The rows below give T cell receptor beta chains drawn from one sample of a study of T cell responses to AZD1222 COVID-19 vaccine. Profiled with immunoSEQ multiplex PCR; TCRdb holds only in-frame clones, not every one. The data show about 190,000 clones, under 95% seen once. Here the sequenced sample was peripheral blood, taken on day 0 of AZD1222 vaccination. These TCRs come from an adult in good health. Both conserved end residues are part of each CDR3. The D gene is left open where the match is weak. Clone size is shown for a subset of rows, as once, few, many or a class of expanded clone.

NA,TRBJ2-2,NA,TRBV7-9,TGTGCCAGCAGCTTAGCCACAGGGACCGGGGAGCTGTTTTTT,CASSLATGTGELFF
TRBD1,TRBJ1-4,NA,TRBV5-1,TGCGCCAGCAGCTTAGGACAGGCCTCTAATGAAAAACTGTTTTTT,CASSLGQASNEKLFF
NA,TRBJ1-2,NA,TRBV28,TGTGCCAGCAGTTACGGACGGGAGAACTATGGCTACACCTTC,CASSYGRENYGYTF
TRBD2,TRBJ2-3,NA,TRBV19,TGTGCCAGTAGTAGATCGGGACTAGCCGCCACAGATACGCAGTATTTT,CASSRSGLAATDTQYF
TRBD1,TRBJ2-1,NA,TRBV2,TGTGCCAGCAGCGAGGGGGCGAGACAGTTCTTC,CASSEGARQFF
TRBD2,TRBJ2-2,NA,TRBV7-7,TGTGCTAGCAGCCGCCGGGGGGGCACCGGGGAGCTGTTTTTT,CASSRRGGTGELFF
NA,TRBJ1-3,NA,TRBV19,TGTGCCAGTAGTATAATCCAGGGGAGCTCTGGAAACACCATATATTTT,CASSIIQGSSGNTIYF
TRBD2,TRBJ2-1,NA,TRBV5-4,TGTGCCAGCAGCTTGGGGGCGGGAGCGCCCTACAATGAGCAGTTCTTC,CASSLGAGAPYNEQFF
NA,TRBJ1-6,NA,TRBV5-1,TGCGCCAGCAGCTTGGATCAGGGGAATAATTCACCCCTCCACTTT,CASSLDQGNNSPLHF
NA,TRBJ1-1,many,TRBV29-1,TGCAGCGTTGAGCGGATCTTGCGGGACACTGAAGCTTTCTTT,CSVERILRDTEAFF
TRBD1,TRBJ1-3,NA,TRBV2,TGTGCCAGCAGAAAGGGGACAGGGGTGGTTGGAAACACCATATATTTT,CASRKGTGVVGNTIYF
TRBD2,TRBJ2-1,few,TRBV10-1,TGCGCCAGCAACCAGGGACTAGCGGGCCCTCACAATGAGCAGTTCTTC,CASNQGLAGPHNEQFF
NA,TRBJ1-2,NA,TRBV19,TGTGCCAGTAGTTACGACAGGCTGAAGGAGTATGGCTACACCTTC,CASSYDRLKEYGYTF
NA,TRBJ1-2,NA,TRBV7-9,TGTGCCAGCAGCCTCCCGACCTCTTATGGCTACACCTTC,CASSLPTSYGYTF
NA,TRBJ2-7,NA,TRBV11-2,TGTGCCAGCAGCTTAGACCTAGCAGCCCACGAGCAGTACTTC,CASSLDLAAHEQYF
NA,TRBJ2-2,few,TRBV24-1,TGTGCCACCACCCCTGTTGGGGAGCTGTTTTTT,CATTPVGELFF
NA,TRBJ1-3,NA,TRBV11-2,TGTGCCAGCAGCTTAGTTTTCTCTGGAAACACCATATATTTT,CASSLVFSGNTIYF
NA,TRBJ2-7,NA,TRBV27,TGTGCCAGCAGTCCGTCCTTGAGCCACTACGAGCAGTACTTC,CASSPSLSHYEQYF
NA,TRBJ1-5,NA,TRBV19,TGTGCCAGTCACCGGGACCTCAATCAGCCCCAGCATTTT,CASHRDLNQPQHF
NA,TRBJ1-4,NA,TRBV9,TGTGCCAGCAGCCCTCACGACGGGAGGGTTAGTGAAAAACTGTTTTTT,CASSPHDGRVSEKLFF
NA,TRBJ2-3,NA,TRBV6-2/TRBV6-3,TGTGCCAGCAGTTACTGGGGGGAAGAGCCAGATACGCAGTATTTT,CASSYWGEEPDTQYF
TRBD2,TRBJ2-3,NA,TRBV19,TGTGCAGCGGGATACACAGATACGCAGTATTTT,CAAGYTDTQYF
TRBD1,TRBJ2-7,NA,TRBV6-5,TGTGCCAGCAGCCAGCGGACAGGATACGAGCAGTACTTC,CASSQRTGYEQYF
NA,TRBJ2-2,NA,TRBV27,TGTGCCAGCAGCTTCCGACAAAACCCCTCGAACACCGGGGAGCTGTTTTTT,CASSFRQNPSNTGELFF
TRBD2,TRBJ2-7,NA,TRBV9,TGTGCCAGCAGCGTAGACGGGAGGGTCGACGAGCAGTACTTC,CASSVDGRVDEQYF
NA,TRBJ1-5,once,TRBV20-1,TGCAGTGCTAGTGGAGGGGCCAGCAATCAGCCCCAGCATTTT,CSASGGASNQPQHF
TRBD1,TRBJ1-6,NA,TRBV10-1,TGCGCCAGCAGAATGGACAGGGTAGACTCACCCCTCCACTTT,CASRMDRVDSPLHF
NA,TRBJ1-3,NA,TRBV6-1,TGTGCCAGCAGGAGCTCTGGAAACACCATATATTTT,CASRSSGNTIYF
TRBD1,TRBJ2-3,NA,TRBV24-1,TGTGCCACCAGCCCCGGGGACAGGGGAACAGATACGCAGTATTTT,CATSPGDRGTDTQYF
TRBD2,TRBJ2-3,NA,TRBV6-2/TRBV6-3,TGTGCCAGCAGTTGGAGTGGACTAGCGGTTCCGGATACGCAGTATTTT,CASSWSGLAVPDTQYF
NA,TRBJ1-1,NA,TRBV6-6,TGTGCCAGCAGTTACTCGAACGCAGGGGACACTGAAGCTTTCTTT,CASSYSNAGDTEAFF
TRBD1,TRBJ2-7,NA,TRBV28,TGTGCCAGCAGTTTACAAGGGGACAGGGGTTACGAGCAGTACTTC,CASSLQGDRGYEQYF
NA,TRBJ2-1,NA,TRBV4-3,TGCGCCAGCAGCCAAGACCCGGGCCATGAGCAGTTCTTC,CASSQDPGHEQFF
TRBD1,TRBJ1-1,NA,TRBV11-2,TGTGCCAGCAGCTTGTACAGGGGCACTGAAGCTTTCTTT,CASSLYRGTEAFF
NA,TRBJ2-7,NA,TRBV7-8,TGTGCCAGCAGCTTCGGTTCAGTCGAGCAGTACTTC,CASSFGSVEQYF
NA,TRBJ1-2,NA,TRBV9,TGTGCCAGTCACGATCCCACGGGAGGGCCAGGGCCTAACTATGGCTACACCTTC,CASHDPTGGPGPNYGYTF
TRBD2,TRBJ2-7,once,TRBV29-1,TGCAGCGTAGGGACTAGCGTATCCTACGAGCAGTACTTC,CSVGTSVSYEQYF
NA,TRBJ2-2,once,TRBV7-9,TGTGCCAGCAGCTTAGCGCAGGGCAACACCGGGGAGCTGTTTTTT,CASSLAQGNTGELFF
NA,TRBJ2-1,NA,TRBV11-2,TGTGCCAGCAGCTTAGTAATGGACCAACTTCCTTACAATGAGCAGTTCTTC,CASSLVMDQLPYNEQFF
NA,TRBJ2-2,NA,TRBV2,TGTGCCAGCAACGAACCCGGGGAGCTGTTTTTT,CASNEPGELFF
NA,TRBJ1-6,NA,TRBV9,TGTGCCAGCAGCGTAGGGGGGTCCGATAATTCACCCCTCCACTTT,CASSVGGSDNSPLHF
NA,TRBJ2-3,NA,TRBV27,TGTGCCAGCAGTTTATCGGGGGGCCGTGGAGATACGCAGTATTTT,CASSLSGGRGDTQYF
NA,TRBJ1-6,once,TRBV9,TGTGCCAGCAGCTTTCAAGACACGAGCTCCTATAATTCACCCCTCCACTTT,CASSFQDTSSYNSPLHF
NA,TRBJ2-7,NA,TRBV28,TGTGCCAGCAGTTTATTGGCTAACTACGAGCAGTACTTC,CASSLLANYEQYF